The 24 T cell receptor beta chains listed next were all sequenced from one sample in a study of T cell repertoires in cytomegalovirus infection. TCRdb called the reads again in MiXCR, with one record for every CDR3 protein. This table has roughly 230,000 distinct CDR3 sequences, about 20% appearing once. Material: CD8+ T cells from PBMCs. These receptors all come from a human donor in good health (CMV status not recorded). Some clones in this sample may be carry-over from other donors' samples.

This chain links TRBV20-1 with TRBJ1-5; the D is unclear. The CDR3 is made up of 16 amino acids. Germline lookup yields CDR1 DFQATT and CDR2 SNEGSKA (reference sequence). Trimming took off 3 bases at V and 0 bases at J, with 15 bases between the two ends. CDR3 loop: CSASPWQEYSNQPQHF. CDR3 nucleotide sequence: TGCAGTGCTAGTCCCTGGCAGGAGTATAGCAATCAGCCCCAGCATTTT.

A remark on this clonotype: Compared with germline, one end of the junction differs, possibly owing to a read error. The gene calls are TRBV25-1 and TRBJ2-3, with D possibly being TRBD2 (6 bases). Germline values: CDR1 MGHDK, CDR2 SYGVNS. This CDR3 spans 17 amino acids. In nucleotides, the CDR3 is TGTGCCAGCAGTGAGAACCAGGCCCCCTGGGAGGCAGATACGCAGTCTTTT. This gives the protein CASSENQAPWEADTQSF. Full variable domain (outside the CDR3, taken from reference TRBV25-1 and TRBJ2-3): EADIYQTPRYLVIGTGKKITLECSQTMGHDKMYWYQQDPGMELHLIHYSYGVNSTEKGDLSSESTVSRIRTEHFPLTLESARPSHTSQYLCASSENQAPWEADTQSFGPGTRLTVL.

There are a few counts of this clonotype. V and J are TRBV5-6 and TRBJ2-7; D is possibly TRBD2 (6 bases). The germline V gene has CDR1 SGHDT and CDR2 YYEEEE. V was cut by 4 bases and J by 3 bases, with 11 bases left in between. This CDR3 has 13 residues. The CDR3 here is CASSHGGNYEQYF. The CDR3 DNA is TGTGCCAGCAGCCATGGGGGGAACTACGAGCAGTACTTC.

V and J are TRBV28 and TRBJ1-4, with unresolved D. This CDR3 spans 15 amino acids. Trimming pared 6 bases from V and 0 bases from J, leaving 11 bases between. CDR1 and CDR2 from the germline V gene are MDHEN and SYDVKM. CDR3 coding DNA: TGTGCCAGCAGAACAACACCAGCAACTAATGAAAAACTGTTTTTT. The encoded protein is CASRTTPATNEKLFF.

The J gene is TRBJ2-1, the V gene TRBV5-1; the match to TRBD2 covers 11 bases. Losses at the gene ends were 5 bases for V and 8 bases for J; bases not matched to a gene: 6. In germline, CDR1 is SGHRS, CDR2 YFSETQ. The CDR3 has 14 residues. The CDR3 spells CASRPGLAAYEQFF. The DNA of the CDR3 is TGCGCCAGCAGACCGGGACTAGCGGCCTATGAGCAGTTCTTC.

This clonotype was found many times. The CDR3 sequence is CASSRDRSFYEQYF. CDR3 nucleotides: TGTGCCAGCAGTAGGGACAGGTCCTTCTACGAGCAGTACTTC. The genes are TRBV12-3 or TRBV12-4 and TRBJ2-7; 8 nucleotides agree with TRBD1. This CDR3 is 14 amino acids long. V lost 5 bases and J lost 3; bases outside the gene matches: 6.

The chain joins TRBV7-6 to TRBJ2-4; the match to TRBD2 covers 7 bases. Germline CDR1 reads SGHVS; CDR2 reads FNYEAQ. V trimming: 1 base; J trimming: 8 bases; junction bases outside the gene matches: 2. The CDR3 runs 13 residues. The CDR3 nucleotides read TGTGCCAGCAGCTTAGGAACTAGCGACATTCAGTACTTC. Translation gives CASSLGTSDIQYF.

The CDR3 sequence is CASSSGLAVDTQYF. The CDR3 nucleotides read TGTGCCAGCAGCTCCGGACTAGCCGTAGATACGCAGTATTTT. This chain uses TRBV7-9 with TRBJ2-3, with 8 bases aligning to TRBD2. J lost 5 bases, V lost 4 bases, and 5 bases had no gene match. Germline CDR1 reads SEHNR; CDR2 reads FQNEAQ (reference sequence). This CDR3 is 14 amino acids long.

Here the CDR3 reads CSVRTGLSYEQYF. Written as DNA, the CDR3 is TGCAGCGTTCGGACAGGACTCTCCTACGAGCAGTACTTC. The chain is built from TRBV29-1 and TRBJ2-7; 7 nucleotides line up with TRBD1. Trimming at V came to 5 bases and at J to 0 bases, leaving 4 bases not matched to a gene. CDR1 SQVTM and CDR2 ANQGSEA come from the germline V gene. The CDR3 sequence is 13 residues long.

Ten or more counts support this clonotype. Given a much more abundant clone one base away, this may be a read error. The J gene is TRBJ2-5, the V gene TRBV7-2, with TRBD2 matching over 8 bases. Trimming removed 2 bases from V and 0 bases from J; junction bases left unmatched: 2. This CDR3 region has 15 residues. Germline V CDR1 and CDR2: SGHTA, FQGNSA. The CDR3 sequence: CASSLLRGDQETQYF. The CDR3 region has the DNA TGTGCCAGCAGCTTACTGCGGGGGGACCAAGAGACCCAGTACTTC.

This clonotype was observed a few times. The V and J genes are TRBV2 and TRBJ1-1; D remains ambiguous. With 2 bases removed from V and 0 bases from J, the gap between germline ends came to 10 bases. The CDR3 extends over 15 amino acids. In germline, CDR1 is SNHLY, CDR2 FYNNEI. The CDR3 here is CASSESAAMNTEAFF. The CDR3 nucleotides are TGTGCCAGCAGTGAATCGGCGGCCATGAACACTGAAGCTTTCTTT. Drawing the rest from reference TRBV2 and TRBJ1-1, the complete variable domain is EPEVTQTPSHQVTQMGQEVILRCVPISNHLYFYWYRQILGQKVEFLVSFYNNEISEKSEIFDDQFSVERPDGSNFTLKIRSTKLEDSAMYFCASSESAAMNTEAFFGQGTRLTVV.

The CDR3 sequence is CASSYSPPTLNTEAFF. Written as DNA, the CDR3 is TGTGCCAGCAGTTACTCCCCCCCGACACTTAACACTGAAGCTTTCTTT. V is TRBV6-6 and J is TRBJ1-1; no clear D. The CDR3 covers 16 residues. The V gene lost 0 bases and the J gene lost 2 bases, with 13 bases spanning the gap. Germline V CDR1 and CDR2: MNHNY, SVGAGI (reference sequence).

The chain joins TRBV5-4 to TRBJ2-1; the D is unclear. CDR3 length: 11 residues. V lost 1 base to trimming and J lost 8 bases, with 4 bases between them. Germline CDR1 and CDR2: SGHNT and YYREEE (reference sequence). This CDR3 reads CASSLRDEQFF. The CDR3 DNA is TGTGCCAGCAGCTTGAGAGATGAGCAGTTCTTC.

A few counts support this clonotype. V and J are TRBV4-1 and TRBJ2-7; D is ambiguous. Trimming left V 1 base short and J 3 bases short, with 10 bases between. Germline values: CDR1 MGHRA, CDR2 YSYEKL. This CDR3 is built from 14 residues. The CDR3 protein is CASSQAPSDYEQYF. The CDR3 DNA reads TGCGCCAGCAGCCAAGCCCCCAGCGACTACGAGCAGTACTTC.

The CDR3 protein is CASSSDILGGELFF. In DNA, the CDR3 is TGTGCCAGCAGCTCGGACATATTAGGCGGGGAGCTGTTTTTT. The V gene is TRBV7-9, the J gene TRBJ2-2, with D possibly being TRBD1 (5 bases). The CDR3 totals 14 residues. With 4 bases removed from V and 7 bases from J, the gap between germline ends came to 13 bases. CDR1 is SEHNR, CDR2 FQNEAQ, per germline (reference sequence). Combining the CDR3 with reference TRBV7-9 and TRBJ2-2 gives the whole variable domain DTGVSQNPRHKITKRGQNVTFRCDPISEHNRLYWYRQTLGQGPEFLTYFQNEAQLEKSRLLSDRFSAERPKGSFSTLEIQRTEQGDSAMYLCASSSDILGGELFFGEGSRLTVL.

The table lists this clonotype with a few counts. The J gene is TRBJ1-1, the V gene TRBV7-9; D possibly corresponds to TRBD1 (6 bases). This CDR3 is 13 amino acids long. Trimming left V 5 bases short and J 4 bases short, with 11 bases between. Germline assignment: CDR1 SEHNR and CDR2 FQNEAQ (reference sequence). CDR3 sequence reads: CASSLGTSTEAFF. DNA of the CDR3: TGTGCCAGCAGCCTCGGGACAAGCACTGAAGCTTTCTTT.

This clonotype was detected a few times. J is TRBJ2-1 and V is TRBV19; TRBD2 is a possible D gene (6 bases). CDR3 length: 14 residues. V was pared by 10 bases and J by 0 bases, with 13 bases between. Germline V gene sequence: CDR1 LNHDA, CDR2 SQIVND (reference sequence). The CDR3 coding sequence is TGTGCCACCAGCATGGGGGGCTCCTACAATGAGCAGTTCTTC. It translates to CATSMGGSYNEQFF.

V gene TRBV7-4 combines with J gene TRBJ1-6; D gene unclear. V lost 0 bases and J 5 bases, leaving 11 bases between the germline ends. The CDR3 has 16 amino acids. Germline loops: CDR1 SGHVT, CDR2 SQSDAQ. In DNA, the CDR3 is TGTGCCAGCAGCTTAGCGGCAGGCCGAGATAATTCACCCCTCCACTTT. Translating gives CASSLAAGRDNSPLHF.

The chain joins TRBV25-1 to TRBJ2-1, with no clear D. This CDR3 spans 11 amino acids. The germline CDR1 and CDR2 sequences are MGHDK and SYGVNS. The V gene lost 10 bases and the J gene lost 4 bases, with 8 bases spanning the gap. The CDR3 DNA follows: TGTGCCACCCAGGTTTACAATGAGCAGTTCTTC. Its protein product is CATQVYNEQFF.

This clonotype occurred a few times. The chain has TRBV27 and TRBJ2-3; maybe TRBD1 (6 bases). The CDR3 loop spans 17 amino acids. Germline V gives CDR1 MNHEY, CDR2 SMNVEV (reference sequence). V dropped 5 bases and J dropped 2 bases, with 20 bases sitting between them. The chain's CDR3 is CASSTQRQVILTDTQYF. CDR3 in DNA: TGTGCCAGCAGTACACAAAGACAGGTGATACTCACAGATACGCAGTATTTT.

The chain carries TRBV14 and TRBJ2-7; 7 bases align to TRBD1. This CDR3 is 15 amino acids long. Germline CDR1 reads SGHDN; CDR2 reads FVKESK. V was clipped by 1 base and J by 2 bases; unmatched bases: 5. CDR3 residues: CASSQGTRGTYEQYF. The DNA of the CDR3 is TGTGCCAGCAGCCAAGGGACCAGGGGGACCTACGAGCAGTACTTC.

The chain recombines TRBV4-1 with TRBJ2-5, with TRBD1 as a possible D gene (6 bases). The CDR3 is 15 amino acids. Germline CDR1 reads MGHRA; CDR2 reads YSYEKL. V lost 5 bases and J lost 2, with 15 bases in between. The CDR3 spells CASSMTGLEQETQYF. The CDR3 DNA sequence: TGCGCCAGCAGCATGACAGGACTTGAACAAGAGACCCAGTACTTC.

CDR3 nucleotide sequence: TGTGCCAGCAGTTACGCCCCGAGCAGGGAGCAGTTCTTC. This gives the protein CASSYAPSREQFF. The V and J genes are TRBV6-8 and TRBJ2-1; D is ambiguous. Germline V CDR1 and CDR2: MNHGY, SAAAGT. The CDR3 extends over 13 amino acids. The V end was cut by 2 bases, the J end by 10 bases, with 12 bases between.

This chain links TRBV14 with TRBJ2-1, with a possible D match to TRBD2 (6 bases). Trimming stripped 0 bases from V and 8 bases from J, with 14 bases between. The CDR3 is 15 amino acids. Germline loops: CDR1 SGHDN, CDR2 FVKESK. CDR3 amino acids: CASSQDEVWEDEQFF. CDR3 in DNA: TGTGCCAGCAGCCAAGATGAGGTATGGGAGGATGAGCAGTTCTTC.